This T cell receptor (beta chain) was found in a study of blood T cell repertoires in COVID-19. With respect to this clone: Other DNA sequences in this specimen translate into the identical CDR3.

Libraries were prepared by immunoSEQ multiplex PCR; TCRdb keeps only in-frame clonotypes and omits some of them. The sample has about 180,000 clones, more than 75% seen once; the top ten hold approximately 15%. Germline lookup yields CDR1 SGHTA and CDR2 FQGNSA. The ends were cut back, 1 base at V and 3 bases at J, with 7 bases in the middle. The CDR3 is made up of 13 amino acids. Sequencing input: PBMCs or T cells enriched from blood (not recorded which). The chain recombines TRBV7-2 with TRBJ2-7, with D maybe TRBD2 (5 bases). This sequence originates from a man in his fifties or sixties who had been exposed to COVID-19. CDR3 loop: CASSLVRGYEQYF. CDR3 DNA: TGTGCCAGCAGCTTAGTACGGGGCTACGAGCAGTACTTC.